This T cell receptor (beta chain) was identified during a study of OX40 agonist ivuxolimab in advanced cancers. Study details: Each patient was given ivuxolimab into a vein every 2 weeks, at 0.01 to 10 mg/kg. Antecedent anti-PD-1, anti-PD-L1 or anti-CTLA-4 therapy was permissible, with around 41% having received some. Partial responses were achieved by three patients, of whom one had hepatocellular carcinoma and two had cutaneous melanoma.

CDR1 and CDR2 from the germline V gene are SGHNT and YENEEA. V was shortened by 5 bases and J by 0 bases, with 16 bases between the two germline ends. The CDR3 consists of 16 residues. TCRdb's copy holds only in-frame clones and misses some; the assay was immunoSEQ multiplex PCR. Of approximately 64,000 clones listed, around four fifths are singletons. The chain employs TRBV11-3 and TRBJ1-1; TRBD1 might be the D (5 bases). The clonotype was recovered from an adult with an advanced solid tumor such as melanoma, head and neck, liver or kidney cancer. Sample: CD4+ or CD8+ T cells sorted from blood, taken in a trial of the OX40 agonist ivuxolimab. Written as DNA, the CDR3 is TGTGCCAGCAGCAACCCTAGCACAGGACTGAACACTGAAGCTTTCTTT. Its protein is CASSNPSTGLNTEAFF.